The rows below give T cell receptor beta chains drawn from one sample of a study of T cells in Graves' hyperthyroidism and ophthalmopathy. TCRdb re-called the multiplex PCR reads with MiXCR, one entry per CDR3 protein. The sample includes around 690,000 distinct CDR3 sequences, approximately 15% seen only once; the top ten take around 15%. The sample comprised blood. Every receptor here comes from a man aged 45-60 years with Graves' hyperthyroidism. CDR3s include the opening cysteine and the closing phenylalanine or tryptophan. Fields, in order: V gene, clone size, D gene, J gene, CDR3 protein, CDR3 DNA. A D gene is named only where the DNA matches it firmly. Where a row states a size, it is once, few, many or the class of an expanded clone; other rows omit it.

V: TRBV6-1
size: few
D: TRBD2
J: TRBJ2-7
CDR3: CASRLSGVGFYEQYF
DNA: TGTGCCAGCAGACTTAGCGGGGTGGGGTTCTACGAGCAGTACTTC

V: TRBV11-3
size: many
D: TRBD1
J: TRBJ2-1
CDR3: CASSLGVGTGGDNEQFF
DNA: TGTGCCAGCAGCTTAGGAGTCGGGACAGGGGGTGACAATGAGCAGTTCTTC

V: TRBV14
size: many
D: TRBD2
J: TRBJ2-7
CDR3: CASSPPGLARYEQYF
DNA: TGTGCCAGCAGCCCTCCGGGACTAGCGCGGTACGAGCAGTACTTC

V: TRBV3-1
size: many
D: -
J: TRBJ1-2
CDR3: CASSQGRGTTFTRGYTF
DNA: TGTGCCAGCAGCCAAGGACGGGGGACCACCTTTACGAGGGGCTACACCTTC

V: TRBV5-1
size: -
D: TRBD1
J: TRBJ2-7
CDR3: CASSSRQGAWEQYF
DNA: TGCGCCAGCAGCTCAAGACAGGGGGCGTGGGAGCAGTACTTC

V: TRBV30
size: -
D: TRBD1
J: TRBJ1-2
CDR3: CAWDRDYGYTF
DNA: TGTGCCTGGGACAGGGATTATGGCTACACCTTC

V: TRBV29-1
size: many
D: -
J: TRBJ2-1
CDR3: CSVVPTYNEQFF
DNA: TGCAGCGTCGTCCCGACCTACAATGAGCAGTTCTTC

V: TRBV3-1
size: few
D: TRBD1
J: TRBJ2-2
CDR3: CASSRQPTGTGNTGELFF
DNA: TGTGCCAGCAGCCGTCAACCGACCGGGACAGGGAACACCGGGGAGCTGTTTTTT

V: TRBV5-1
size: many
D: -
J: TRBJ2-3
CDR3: CASSFGLVGSDTQYF
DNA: TGCGCCAGCAGCTTTGGGCTTGTAGGCTCAGATACGCAGTATTTT

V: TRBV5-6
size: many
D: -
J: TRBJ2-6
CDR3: CASSDSSGANVLTF
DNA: TGTGCCAGCAGCGACAGCTCTGGGGCCAACGTCCTGACTTTC

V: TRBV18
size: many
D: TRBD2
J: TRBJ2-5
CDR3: CASSPELAGQETQYF
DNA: TGTGCCAGCTCACCAGAACTAGCGGGACAAGAGACCCAGTACTTC

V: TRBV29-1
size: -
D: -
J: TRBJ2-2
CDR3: CSVEDMEGTTGELFF
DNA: TGCAGCGTTGAAGATATGGAGGGGACCACCGGGGAGCTGTTTTTT

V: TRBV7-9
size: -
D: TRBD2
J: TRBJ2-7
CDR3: CASSHAGTSVTYEQYF
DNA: TGTGCCAGCAGCCATGCCGGGACTAGCGTCACCTACGAGCAGTACTTC

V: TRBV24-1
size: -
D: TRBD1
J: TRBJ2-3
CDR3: CATSDKDRGTDTQYF
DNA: TGTGCCACCAGTGATAAGGACAGGGGTACAGATACGCAGTATTTT

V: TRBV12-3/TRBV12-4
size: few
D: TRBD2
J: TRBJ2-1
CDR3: CASRPGQGDASGRPNEQFF
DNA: TGTGCCAGCAGGCCGGGACAGGGTGATGCTAGCGGGAGGCCCAATGAGCAGTTCTTC

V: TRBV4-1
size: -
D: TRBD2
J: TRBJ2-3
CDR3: CASSQVLAGVVADTQYF
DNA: TGCGCCAGCAGCCAAGTCCTAGCGGGAGTAGTGGCAGATACGCAGTATTTT

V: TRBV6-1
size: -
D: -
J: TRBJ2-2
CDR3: CTSSELGGVGGELFF
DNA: TGTACCAGCAGTGAACTGGGCGGCGTTGGCGGGGAGCTGTTTTTT

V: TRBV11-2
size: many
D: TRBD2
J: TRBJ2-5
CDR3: CASSRLAGPQETQYF
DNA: TGTGCCAGCAGCCGACTAGCGGGACCCCAAGAGACCCAGTACTTC

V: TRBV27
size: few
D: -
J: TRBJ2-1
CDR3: CASMASYNEQFF
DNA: TGTGCCAGCATGGCCTCCTACAATGAGCAGTTCTTC